The 20 T cell receptor beta chains in this list originate from one sample, sequenced in a study of cytomegalovirus exposure and HLA in healthy donors (dated by TCRdb to about 2017). Receptor amplification or capture employed the immunoSEQ multiplex PCR assay. For the multiplex PCR, a mixture combining 60 forward primers for TCR Vbeta segments and 13 reverse primers for TCR Jbeta segments was used. In TCRdb, the immuneACCESS table is reduced to in-frame sequences with V and J assigned. These tables do not hold every clone; where another copy was compared, an unresolved V gene accounts for under half, and the others remain unexplained. This sample gives 140,000 to 150,000 clones in total; around 79% of them show up just once. Clones ranked in the top ten supply approximately 3.8% of the sample. Sequenced sample: PBMCs. Receptors were obtained from a male donor in good health and CMV-seronegative.

The chain has TRBV7-9 and TRBJ1-1; 7 positions agree with TRBD1. The CDR3 consists of 15 residues. The V gene's germline CDR1 is SEHNR and CDR2 FQNEAQ (reference sequence). V shed 5 bases, J shed 4 bases, and the junction held 10 bases outside the gene matches. The CDR3, as DNA: TGTGCCAGCAGCCTTTTCGGACAGGAGAGCACTGAAGCTTTCTTT. Encoded protein: CASSLFGQESTEAFF.

This clone was observed a few times. The CDR3: CASSSDRTYYGYTF. In DNA, the CDR3 is TGTGCCAGTAGTTCCGACAGGACCTACTATGGCTACACCTTC. The V call is TRBV19, the J call TRBJ1-2; TRBD1 is a possible D gene (6 bases). Trimming left V 5 bases short and J 3 bases short, with 13 bases between. The CDR3 runs 14 residues. The germline V gene encodes CDR1 LNHDA and CDR2 SQIVND (reference sequence).

This clone has more than one count but fewer than ten. CDR3 region: CASSPQGSEQFF. The CDR3 region has the DNA TGTGCCAGCAGCCCCCAGGGGTCTGAGCAGTTCTTC. The rearrangement joins TRBV7-3 to TRBJ2-1, with TRBD1 as a possible D gene (6 bases). Looked up from germline, CDR1 is SGHTA and CDR2 is FQGTGA. Between the trimmed V and J ends, which lost 5 bases and 9 bases, there was a span of 11 bases. This CDR3 is built from 12 residues.

The chain couples TRBV13 to TRBJ2-1, with D perhaps TRBD1 (5 bases). V was trimmed by 5 bases and J by 4 bases, leaving 9 bases between them. CDR1 is PRHDT and CDR2 is FYEKMQ in the germline V gene (reference sequence). This CDR3 comprises 13 residues. The CDR3 is CASSQGPYNEQFF. In DNA, the CDR3 is TGTGCCAGCAGCCAGGGCCCGTACAATGAGCAGTTCTTC.

The chain couples TRBV5-5 to TRBJ2-5, with TRBD2 matching over 13 bases. The CDR3 has 14 residues. Germline V CDR1 and CDR2: SGHKS, YYEKEE (reference sequence). V gave up 4 bases and J gave up 7 bases; unmatched junction bases: 4. The CDR3 nucleotides are TGTGCCAGCAGCCCCTGGACTAGCGGGGGGACCCAGTACTTC. Encoded protein: CASSPWTSGGTQYF.

J is TRBJ2-1 and V is TRBV2; 9 bases agree with TRBD1. Trimming took 5 bases from V and 3 from J; bases not matched to a gene: 5. The CDR3 loop spans 15 amino acids. Germline V gene lookup returns CDR1 SNHLY and CDR2 FYNNEI. The DNA for the CDR3 is TGTGCCAGCAGTCACGGGGACAGGGACTACAATGAGCAGTTCTTC. This codes for CASSHGDRDYNEQFF.

The chain is built from TRBV13 and TRBJ2-7, with 7 bases lining up with TRBD2. The germline V gene encodes CDR1 PRHDT and CDR2 FYEKMQ (reference sequence). V dropped 6 bases and J dropped 5; count of bases not matched to a gene: 7. The CDR3 covers 13 residues. The CDR3 spells CASRLAGEHEQYF. CDR3 bases: TGTGCCAGCAGGCTCGCGGGGGAGCACGAGCAGTACTTC.

The CDR3 loop is CASSDWTSGRSNEQFF. In DNA, the CDR3 is TGTGCCAGCAGTGACTGGACTAGCGGGAGGTCCAATGAGCAGTTCTTC. J is TRBJ2-1 and V is TRBV6-4; 14 bases are a match to TRBD2. Germline V gene data show CDR1 as MRHNA and CDR2 as SNTAGT. The CDR3 runs 16 residues. The junction had 2 bases not matched to a gene; V was cut back by 1 base and J by 6 bases.

The chain's CDR3 is CASSLTGLHVEQYF. The CDR3 nucleotides are TGTGCCAGCAGCTTAACGGGACTCCATGTGGAGCAGTACTTC. The chain has TRBV7-9 and TRBJ2-7; D is perhaps TRBD2 (6 bases). This CDR3 has 14 amino acids. CDR1 SEHNR and CDR2 FQNEAQ come from the germline V gene (reference sequence). Trimming cost V 2 bases and J 7 bases, with 15 bases left between them.

J is TRBJ1-2 and V is TRBV28; the match to TRBD1 covers 10 bases. From germline, CDR1 is MDHEN and CDR2 SYDVKM. This CDR3 region has 15 residues. With V trimmed by 3 bases and J by 5 bases, 6 bases remained unmatched. The CDR3 DNA sequence: TGTGCCAGCAGTTTGGGACAGGGGAATCTGTATGGCTACACCTTC. This encodes CASSLGQGNLYGYTF.

This chain uses TRBV9 with TRBJ2-1; TRBD2 is a possible D gene (6 bases). Trimming took 0 bases from V and 9 from J, leaving 7 bases between them. Germline values: CDR1 SGDLS, CDR2 YYNGEE. The CDR3 runs to 12 residues. The CDR3 nucleotides read TGTGCCAGCAGCGTAGACGGGGGTGAGCAGTTCTTC. It encodes CASSVDGGEQFF.

The chain joins TRBV5-1 to TRBJ1-1; 9 nucleotides match TRBD1. Germline values: CDR1 SGHRS, CDR2 YFSETQ. Trimming took 7 bases from V and 5 from J; bases not matched to a gene: 9. CDR3 length equals 14 residues. CDR3 nucleotide sequence: TGCGCCAGCTCCCCCTCGACAGGGGGAACTGAAGCTTTCTTT. Amino acid sequence: CASSPSTGGTEAFF. Full variable domain (rest looked up from reference TRBV5-1 and TRBJ1-1): KAGVTQTPRYLIKTRGQQVTLSCSPISGHRSVSWYQQTPGQGLQFLFEYFSETQRNKGNFPGRFSGRQFSNSRSEMNVSTLELGDSALYLCASSPSTGGTEAFFGQGTRLTVV.

The chain uses TRBV5-1 and TRBJ2-7; possible D gene TRBD2, 6 bases. Between the trimmed V and J ends, which lost 0 bases and 4 bases, there was a span of 17 bases. This CDR3 is 16 amino acids long. Looked up from germline, CDR1 is SGHRS and CDR2 is YFSETQ. CDR3 in amino acids: CASSLEGGVQVYEQYF. The CDR3 nucleotides are TGCGCCAGCAGCTTGGAAGGCGGGGTACAGGTTTACGAGCAGTACTTC.

This clone was detected a few times. The genes are TRBV11-3 and TRBJ2-7, with TRBD2 matching over 7 bases. From germline, CDR1 is SGHNT and CDR2 YENEEA. V gave up 5 bases and J gave up 0 bases; unmatched junction bases: 4. The length of the CDR3 is 14 residues. The CDR3 protein is CASSRSGLSYEQYF. The DNA for the CDR3 is TGTGCCAGCAGCCGTAGCGGGCTCTCCTACGAGCAGTACTTC.

Comment on this clone: The sample has other DNA sequences that encode this CDR3 too. This rearrangement joins TRBV9 to TRBJ2-3; possible D gene TRBD1, 7 bases. This CDR3 has 15 amino acids. Germline V lookup: CDR1 SGDLS, CDR2 YYNGEE. Trimming took off 5 bases at V and 1 base at J, with 14 bases between the two ends. The CDR3 DNA reads TGTGCCAGCAGACCGGAGGGGGCACGCACAGATACGCAGTATTTT. Encoded protein: CASRPEGARTDTQYF.

The chain couples TRBV30 to TRBJ2-5; 7 bases agree with TRBD1. The last part of the DNA fits TRBJ2-7 better; the J call may be wrong. This CDR3 spans 13 amino acids. CDR1 is GTSNPN, CDR2 SVGIG, per germline (reference sequence). CDR3 residues: CAWSLTGSYEQYF. In DNA form, the CDR3 reads TGTGCCTGGAGTTTGACAGGGTCCTACGAGCAGTACTTC.

The rearrangement links TRBV15 to TRBJ2-1, with 14 bases identical to TRBD2. In germline, CDR1 is LNHNV, CDR2 YYDKDF (reference sequence). Trimming took 1 base from V and 9 from J; bases not matched to a gene: 11. The CDR3 totals 18 residues. This CDR3 is CATSRANRLAGGPGEQFF. CDR3 bases: TGTGCCACCAGCAGAGCCAACAGACTAGCGGGAGGGCCGGGTGAGCAGTTCTTC.

The chain recombines TRBV5-1 with TRBJ1-1, with D unresolved. The CDR3 contains 12 residues. V lost 4 bases to trimming and J lost 6 bases, with 10 bases between them. In germline, CDR1 is SGHRS, CDR2 YFSETQ. The CDR3 sequence is CASSHGRAEAFF. CDR3 sequence (DNA): TGCGCCAGCAGCCACGGCCGGGCTGAAGCTTTCTTT.

This clone was seen more than once but under ten times. J is TRBJ1-3 and V is TRBV6-1, with unresolved D. CDR3 length equals 16 residues. Germline V gene lookup returns CDR1 MNHNS and CDR2 SASEGT. V lost 4 bases and J 0 bases, leaving 13 bases between the germline ends. Written as DNA, the CDR3 is TGTGCCAGCAGTGGTAAAACACCATCCTCTGGAAACACCATATATTTT. As protein: CASSGKTPSSGNTIYF.

The chain recombines TRBV7-6 with TRBJ2-3; the D gene is possibly TRBD1 (6 bases). The V and J ends lost 5 bases and 3 bases respectively, with 21 bases between them. The germline gives CDR1 SGHVS, CDR2 FNYEAQ. The CDR3 has 17 amino acids. The CDR3 bases are TGTGCCAGCAGCCCCAGGGGTCCTGGGGTAGTTACAGATACGCAGTATTTT. Its translation: CASSPRGPGVVTDTQYF.